This T cell receptor beta chain was observed in a study of shared clonotypes between healthy human individuals. All participating donors were Caucasian adults from Nashville, Tennessee. Whole-study findings and limits: Naive subsets generally exceeded memory subsets in estimated richness. The study found about 5% of naive CD4 clonotypes shared across four donors.

A note on this clone: What it binds is unknown.

J gave up 0 bases and V 5 bases, and 5 bases lay outside the gene matches. Germline CDR1 and CDR2: SGHRS and YFSETQ. This CDR3 is 15 amino acids long. Repertoires were generated with immunoSEQ multiplex PCR, while TCRdb's copy carries only in-frame clones and drops some. Of some 2,000,000 clones detected, 90% to 97% appear once; the ten largest clones hold 0.13%. The sequence came from a man aged 18 to 29 in good health. The chain employs TRBV5-1 and TRBJ2-3; 8 nucleotides agree with TRBD1. Sample: naive CD4+ T cells sorted from blood. The subset: CD45RA+ positively selected. The CDR3 spells CASRPGGASTDTQYF. The CDR3 DNA follows: TGCGCCAGCAGACCAGGGGGCGCAAGCACAGATACGCAGTATTTT.